A single sample is the source of the 21 T cell receptor beta chains below, sequenced in a study of blood T cells in healthy people across ages. A sample-barcoded 5' primer and a J-beta primer mix were used in a second PCR of roughly 7 to 11 cycles. One entry per CDR3 protein, called by TCRdb with MiXCR from the 5' RACE reads. There are under 1,100,000 distinct CDR3 sequences in the sample; 20% to 25% occur only once, and 0.65% to 0.75% lies in the top ten. Separately, the same data were catalogued under a study of T cells of mothers and their children.

Sequencing was carried out using blood. Receptors were obtained from a girl aged 2 to 10 in good health.

The J gene is TRBJ2-5, the V gene TRBV9; 11 nucleotides align to TRBD1. The J call is doubtful: the DNA matches TRBJ2-7 better. Germline assignment: CDR1 SGDLS and CDR2 YYNGEE. This CDR3 comprises 14 residues. In nucleotides, the CDR3 is TGTGCCAGCAACTTGGGACAGGGGGTCGACGAGCAGTACTTC. Encoded protein: CASNLGQGVDEQYF.

The chain combines TRBV15 with TRBJ1-6; D not resolved. The ends were cut back, 6 bases at V and 7 bases at J, with 7 bases in the middle. The CDR3 loop spans 12 amino acids. Looked up from germline, CDR1 is LNHNV and CDR2 is YYDKDF (reference sequence). In nucleotides, the CDR3 is TGTGCCACCAGTCAAGGGAATTCACCCCTCCACTTT. Its translation: CATSQGNSPLHF.

This CDR3 is CASSEATRPYEQYF. DNA of the CDR3: TGTGCCAGCAGCGAAGCAACCAGGCCCTACGAGCAGTACTTC. The chain carries TRBV4-2 and TRBJ2-7, with D unresolved. From germline, CDR1 is LGHNA and CDR2 YNFKEQ. The CDR3 covers 14 residues. V was clipped by 5 bases and J by 2 bases, with 13 bases between them.

The chain couples TRBV9 to TRBJ1-5; no definite D call. CDR1 is SGDLS, CDR2 YYNGEE, per germline. The length of the CDR3 is 14 residues. Trimming shortened V by 0 bases and J by 4 bases, and 8 bases separated the two germline ends. The CDR3 reads CASSVGTANQPQHF. The DNA for the CDR3 is TGTGCCAGCAGCGTAGGGACGGCAAATCAGCCCCAGCATTTT.

This chain connects TRBV5-1 to TRBJ2-7; D is undetermined. Germline assignment: CDR1 SGHRS and CDR2 YFSETQ. V was clipped by 2 bases and J by 0 bases, with 12 bases between them. This CDR3 is 15 amino acids long. The CDR3 protein is CASSLLRFISYEQYF. In DNA form, the CDR3 reads TGCGCCAGCAGCTTACTGAGGTTTATCTCCTACGAGCAGTACTTC.

This clonotype appeared a few times. The gene calls are TRBV11-2 and TRBJ2-5; 8 bases fit TRBD1. TRBJ2-1 explains the end of the DNA better; the J call may be wrong. Germline V lookup: CDR1 SGHAT, CDR2 FQNNGV. CDR3 length: 15 residues. Here the CDR3 DNA reads TGTGCCAGCAGCTCTCACAGGGGGAGGTACAATGAGCAGTTCTTC. Its translation is CASSSHRGRYNEQFF.

This clonotype was seen more than once but under ten times. The chain is built from TRBV9 and TRBJ1-5; D possibly corresponds to TRBD1 (5 bases). This CDR3 region has 15 residues. CDR1 is SGDLS and CDR2 is YYNGEE in the germline V gene. Trimming took 3 bases from V and 0 from J, leaving 10 bases between them. Written as DNA, the CDR3 is TGTGCCAGCAGCGAGGGGACCCTTAGCAATCAGCCCCAGCATTTT. This gives the protein CASSEGTLSNQPQHF. The entire variable domain, with the rest obtained from reference TRBV9 and TRBJ1-5, is as follows: DSGVTQTPKHLITATGQRVTLRCSPRSGDLSVYWYQQSLDQGLQFLIQYYNGEERAKGNILERFSAQQFPDLHSELNLSSLELGDSALYFCASSEGTLSNQPQHFGDGTRLSIL.

The CDR3 DNA is TGTGCCAGCAGCTTAACGGACTCTTCAGGCCCCAAAAACATTCAGTACTTC. As protein: CASSLTDSSGPKNIQYF. The gene calls are TRBV7-2 and TRBJ2-4; TRBD2 is a possible D gene (5 bases). The CDR3 is made up of 17 amino acids. CDR1 is SGHTA, CDR2 FQGNSA, per germline. Between the trimmed V and J ends, which lost 2 bases and 2 bases, there was a span of 16 bases.

The CDR3 is CASSGGTGASLNEQYF. CDR3 DNA sequence: TGTGCCAGCAGTGGGGGGACAGGGGCCTCCCTGAACGAGCAGTACTTC. The rearrangement uses TRBV9 and TRBJ2-7, with TRBD1 matching 10 bases. The CDR3 has 16 amino acids. CDR1 is SGDLS and CDR2 is YYNGEE in the germline V gene. V trimming: 5 bases; J trimming: 5 bases; junction bases outside the gene matches: 13.

The chain employs TRBV27 and TRBJ2-3; 7 nucleotides align to TRBD2. CDR1 MNHEY and CDR2 SMNVEV come from the germline V gene (reference sequence). The CDR3 sequence is 17 residues long. V shed 1 base, J shed 0 bases, and the junction held 7 bases outside the gene matches. The CDR3 coding sequence is TGTGCCAGCAGTTTATGGGAGGGTGGGGATAGCACAGATACGCAGTATTTT. Protein sequence: CASSLWEGGDSTDTQYF.

The chain is built from TRBV29-1 and TRBJ2-5; 7 bases are a match to TRBD1. The V gene end was trimmed by 7 bases and the J gene end by 1 base; junction bases not matched to a gene: 6. This CDR3 comprises 13 residues. Germline V gene lookup returns CDR1 SQVTM and CDR2 ANQGSEA. CDR3: CSAETGVQETQYF. CDR3 nucleotides: TGCAGCGCCGAAACAGGGGTCCAAGAGACCCAGTACTTC.

The rearrangement uses TRBV29-1 and TRBJ2-5, with no clear D. The V and J ends lost 4 bases and 3 bases respectively, with 12 bases between them. Per germline, CDR1 SQVTM and CDR2 ANQGSEA. The CDR3 has 13 residues. The CDR3 reads CSVGSGSKETQYF. CDR3 DNA: TGCAGCGTTGGCTCCGGGTCAAAAGAGACCCAGTACTTC.

The CDR3 protein is CASSLGGRASEQYF. The CDR3 coding sequence is TGTGCCAGCAGCCTCGGCGGGAGGGCGAGCGAGCAGTACTTC. V usage is TRBV7-6 and J usage is TRBJ2-7; TRBD2 agrees at 9 bases. The CDR3 is made up of 14 amino acids. V dropped 5 bases and J dropped 6; count of bases not matched to a gene: 8. Germline values: CDR1 SGHVS, CDR2 FNYEAQ.

This clonotype was seen only a few times. The chain has TRBV6-2 or TRBV6-3 and TRBJ2-7; D could derive from TRBD1 or TRBD2 (5 bases each). V was shortened by 2 bases and J by 3 bases, with 23 bases between the two germline ends. Per germline, CDR1 MNHEY and CDR2 SVGEGT. There are 18 residues in the CDR3. CDR3 nucleotide sequence: TGTGCCAGCAGTTACCAAAAACAGGACTCTCCATCCATCTACGAGCAGTACTTC. It yields the protein CASSYQKQDSPSIYEQYF.

This clonotype was picked up one time. The rearrangement joins TRBV7-2 to TRBJ1-2, with 7 bases identical to TRBD1. Per the germline V gene, CDR1 is SGHTA and CDR2 is FQGNSA. The CDR3 length is 19 residues. Trimming took 5 bases from V and 8 from J; bases not matched to a gene: 26. For the CDR3, the DNA is TGTGCCAGCAGCCCGTTGGGTAGACAGGGATACGCCCAGGTGAAGGGCTACACCTTC. Translation: CASSPLGRQGYAQVKGYTF.

The V call is TRBV3-1, the J call TRBJ2-5; the D is unclear. This CDR3 region has 15 residues. Germline CDR1 and CDR2: LGHDT and YNNKEL (reference sequence). V shed 4 bases and J shed 5 bases, with 17 bases lying between them. Written as DNA, the CDR3 is TGTGCCAGCAGCCCTTACTCAACAGAACAGGAGACCCAGTACTTC. This gives the protein CASSPYSTEQETQYF.

The table lists this clonotype with a few counts. This chain's CDR3 is CSVGQGGDGYTF. The CDR3 DNA reads TGCAGCGTTGGACAGGGAGGGGATGGCTACACCTTC. The rearrangement links TRBV29-1 to TRBJ1-2; 7 bases match TRBD1. J was trimmed by 6 bases and V by 4 bases; bases with no gene match: 5. CDR1 and CDR2 (germline): SQVTM, ANQGSEA. The CDR3 length is 12 residues.

This chain links TRBV29-1 with TRBJ2-7, with 9 bases matching TRBD1. The CDR3 is 15 residues long. Per the germline V gene, CDR1 is SQVTM and CDR2 is ANQGSEA. V dropped 4 bases and J dropped 2; count of bases not matched to a gene: 9. The CDR3 here is CSVVFGTGYAYEQYF. CDR3 in DNA: TGCAGCGTTGTTTTTGGGACAGGGTATGCCTACGAGCAGTACTTC.

In its sample, this clonotype was seen a few times. The genes are TRBV7-2 and TRBJ2-2, with D possibly TRBD1 on 5 matching bases. Trimming shortened V by 1 base and J by 5 bases, and 8 bases separated the two germline ends. The CDR3 loop spans 14 amino acids. Germline CDR1 SGHTA, CDR2 FQGNSA. The CDR3 DNA reads TGTGCCAGCAGCTTAGAAAGACAGACCGGGGAGCTGTTTTTT. This codes for CASSLERQTGELFF.

This clonotype was recorded a few times. This sequence joins TRBV7-9 and TRBJ2-4; possibly TRBD2 for D (5 bases). The length of the CDR3 is 12 residues. Germline V CDR1 and CDR2: SEHNR, FQNEAQ (reference sequence). Trimming removed 1 base at V and 10 bases at J, with 8 bases between. CDR3 sequence (DNA): TGTGCCAGCAGCTTAGACGGGGAGATTCAGTACTTC. Translated, it gives CASSLDGEIQYF.

This chain joins TRBV29-1 and TRBJ2-1, with a tentative D call TRBD2 (5 bases). V was clipped by 5 bases and J by 4 bases, with 12 bases between them. The CDR3 runs 13 residues. The germline V gene encodes CDR1 SQVTM and CDR2 ANQGSEA. The CDR3: CSVPGKKYNEQFF. CDR3 bases: TGCAGCGTTCCCGGGAAAAAGTACAATGAGCAGTTCTTC.